The 2 T cell receptor beta chains presented below share a single source sample, sequenced in a study of siplizumab effects on memory and regulatory T cells. The data were produced by immunoSEQ multiplex PCR, yet TCRdb's version contains in-frame clones alone and is incomplete. This table holds some 81,000 clones, 85% to 95% found once. The specimen sequenced was CD8+ T cells sorted from blood. The receptor source for this set is a human donor in good health.

The gene calls are TRBV6-6 and TRBJ2-7; D call uncertain. The CDR3 has 14 residues. The germline V gene has CDR1 MNHNY and CDR2 SVGAGI (reference sequence). V lost 0 bases, J lost 2 bases, and 8 bases lay in between. In nucleotides, the CDR3 is TGTGCCAGCAGTTACTCGACAAATACCTACGAGCAGTACTTC. Translating it yields CASSYSTNTYEQYF.

The rearrangement joins TRBV10-2 to TRBJ2-7; 8 bases map to TRBD2. The CDR3 consists of 14 residues. V shed 6 bases and J 6 bases; nucleotides not matched to a gene: 10. The germline V gene encodes CDR1 WSHSY and CDR2 SAAADI. In DNA, the CDR3 is TGCGCCAGCAGCCTCCCGGGACTAGTCCCCGAGCAGTACTTC. It specifies CASSLPGLVPEQYF.